The subject of this entry is one T cell receptor (beta chain). The data stem from a study of PD-L1 blockade in urothelial cancer. Whole-study context: A median roughly 150,000 T cells were found in blood samples.

Sequencing was performed with immunoSEQ multiplex PCR; in TCRdb, only in-frame clones are kept and a portion is missing. The sample holds about 80,000 clones, approximately 90% seen once. The germline CDR1 and CDR2 sequences are LNHDA and SQIVND (reference sequence). Trimming at V came to 6 bases and at J to 2 bases, leaving 8 bases not matched to a gene. CDR3 length equals 16 residues. The V call is TRBV19, the J call TRBJ2-1; 9 bases are a match to TRBD1. This receptor was obtained from a woman aged 70-85 years with urothelial cancer. This material consisted of PBMCs, taken around atezolizumab (anti-PD-L1) treatment. CDR3 sequence: CASSRRTGATYNEQFF. CDR3 bases: TGTGCCAGTAGCAGAAGGACAGGGGCCACCTACAATGAGCAGTTCTTC.